This is a list of T cell receptor beta chains from one sample in a study of T cells in Graves' hyperthyroidism and ophthalmopathy. TCRdb analysed the multiplex PCR reads with MiXCR anew, one entry per CDR3 protein. The table has some 440,000 distinct CDR3 sequences, 15% to 18% seen once. The sequenced sample was blood. Receptors were obtained from a woman aged 18-29 years with Graves' hyperthyroidism. The CDR3 runs from the conserved cysteine through the conserved F or W. The D gene is left open where the match is weak. Size tells how often a clone was seen (once, few, many) or the class of an expanded clone, and some rows leave it out.

>TRBV3-1|TRBJ2-5|.|.
TGTGCCAGCAGCCAAGATATGGACAGTCTGCAGACCCAGTACTTC
CASSQDMDSLQTQYF
>TRBV6-1|TRBJ1-4|TRBD1|many
TGTGCCAGCAAGTTGGGGACAGGGTTGAGACGTGGTGAAAAACTGTTTTTT
CASKLGTGLRRGEKLFF
>TRBV4-3|TRBJ2-1|.|.
TGCGCCAGCAGCCAAGCAGTGGGCCCCAATGAGCAGCTCTTC
CASSQAVGPNEQLF
>TRBV12-3/TRBV12-4|TRBJ1-1|TRBD1|few
TGTGCCAGCAGTGAGACAGGGGTTGACACTGAAGCTTTCTTT
CASSETGVDTEAFF
>TRBV18|TRBJ2-7|TRBD1|many
TGTGCCAGCTCACCAAAGGCAGGGGGCGCTTACGAGCAGTACTTC
CASSPKAGGAYEQYF
>TRBV7-2|TRBJ1-3|.|many
TGTGCCAGCAGCTTAGACTACTCTGGAAACACCATATATTTT
CASSLDYSGNTIYF
>TRBV5-1|TRBJ2-1|.|.
TGCGCCAGCAGCTTGGTGGCGACAGGTATGGGTGAGCAGTTCTTC
CASSLVATGMGEQFF
>TRBV12-3/TRBV12-4|TRBJ1-5|.|many
TGTGCCAGCAGACCTCATCAGGGATTAAGTGGCAATCAGCCCCAGCATTTT
CASRPHQGLSGNQPQHF
>TRBV28|TRBJ2-1|.|many
TGTGCCAGCAGTTTGGGAACTAACTCTTTGCAGTTCTTC
CASSLGTNSLQFF
>TRBV7-3|TRBJ2-5|.|many
TGTGCCAGCAGTCAGTGGCGGGGAAACCAAGAGACCCAGTACTTC
CASSQWRGNQETQYF
>TRBV10-3|TRBJ1-1|.|many
TGTGCCATCAGATCGACAAGCATGAACACTGAAGCTTTCTTT
CAIRSTSMNTEAFF
>TRBV12-3/TRBV12-4|TRBJ1-4|.|.
TGTGCCAGCAGTTTTCTGGACCGGAAATTTGGAAAACTGTTTTTT
CASSFLDRKFGKLFF
>TRBV6-2/TRBV6-3|TRBJ2-7|.|many
TGTGCCAGCAGTTACTCGATCCCGTCCGAGGCCTACGAGCAGTACTTC
CASSYSIPSEAYEQYF
>TRBV27|TRBJ2-7|TRBD2|few
TGTGCCAGCAGTCGAATAGCGGGAGGCACCTACGAGCAGTACTTC
CASSRIAGGTYEQYF
>TRBV7-9|TRBJ2-3|.|many
TGTGCCAGCAGCCCCTCCGGCACAGATACGCAGTATTTT
CASSPSGTDTQYF
>TRBV7-9|TRBJ2-7|.|.
TGTGCCAGCGGGAGAACCTACGAGCAGTACTTC
CASGRTYEQYF
>TRBV5-1|TRBJ2-5|TRBD1|many
TGCGCCAGCAGAAGGGGGCAGGGCGCTTCCCAAGAGACCCAGTACTTC
CASRRGQGASQETQYF
>TRBV4-1|TRBJ2-5|.|.
TGCGCCAGCAGCCTACGGGACTCCGGCCCCATTCTTGTTGAGACCCAGTACTTC
CASSLRDSGPILVETQYF
>TRBV6-1|TRBJ2-3|TRBD2|few
TGTGCCAGCACCAGGAGCGGGGTCTGGGGAGATACGCAGTATTTT
CASTRSGVWGDTQYF
>TRBV29-1|TRBJ1-5|.|.
TGCAGCCCGGCGGGCGAGGAAGTGGGTCAGCCCCAGCATTTT
CSPAGEEVGQPQHF
>TRBV6-1|TRBJ2-1|.|.
TGTGCCAGCAGGACAGAAGCCCGGGGTGAGCAGTTCTTC
CASRTEARGEQFF
>TRBV27|TRBJ1-5|TRBD1|.
TGTGCCAGCAGTTTAGGGACAGGTCATCAGCCCCAGCATTTT
CASSLGTGHQPQHF
>TRBV9|TRBJ1-1|.|many
TGTGCCAGCATTCCCTTTTTGAGGAACACTGAAGCTTTCTTT
CASIPFLRNTEAFF
>TRBV9|TRBJ2-7|TRBD2|few
TGTGCCAGCAGCGTAGCCCCTAGCGGGGGCCCTTACGAGCAGTACTTC
CASSVAPSGGPYEQYF
>TRBV7-3|TRBJ2-1|TRBD2|many
TGTGCCAGCAGCCCAGAACTAGCGTTCTCGGGTGAGCAGTTCTTC
CASSPELAFSGEQFF
>TRBV29-1|TRBJ2-1|TRBD2|many
TGCAGCGCCGATGTGGGACTAGCGGGAGGGATGAGGAATGAGCAGTTCTTC
CSADVGLAGGMRNEQFF
>TRBV3-1|TRBJ2-6|.|few
TGTGCCAGCAGCCAAGGAGGGTCAGGGGCCAACGTCCTGACTTTC
CASSQGGSGANVLTF
>TRBV5-6|TRBJ2-7|TRBD1|many
TGTGCCAGCAGCTTTGGGTTGCAGGGGGCGTACGAGCAGTACTTC
CASSFGLQGAYEQYF
>TRBV20-1|TRBJ1-2|.|.
TGCAGTGCTAGAGATCAGGGAGTCGGGGGGGGCTACACCTTC
CSARDQGVGGGYTF
>TRBV12-3/TRBV12-4|TRBJ2-1|TRBD2|many
TGTGCCAGCAGTCCTCCCCGGCTAGCGGGATACAATGAGCAGTTCTTC
CASSPPRLAGYNEQFF
>TRBV19|TRBJ1-5|.|.
TGTGCCAGTAGTATCGAGGTGGGGAGCAATCAGCCCCAGCATTTT
CASSIEVGSNQPQHF
>TRBV20-1|TRBJ2-3|TRBD2|.
TGCAGTGCTAGTCGCGGGGGGGCCTGGACAGATACGCAGTATTTT
CSASRGGAWTDTQYF
>TRBV20-1|TRBJ2-1|TRBD2|.
TGCAGTGCCTCGGGGGGACCGGAACGGCTTCACAATGAGCAGTTCTTC
CSASGGPERLHNEQFF
>TRBV6-1|TRBJ2-6|.|.
TGTGCCAGCAGCTGGGACGGCTCTGGGGCCAACGTCCTGACTTTC
CASSWDGSGANVLTF
>TRBV6-2/TRBV6-3|TRBJ2-1|TRBD2|.
TGTGCCAGCAGAACACCGGGACTAGCGGGGAATGAGCAGTTCTTC
CASRTPGLAGNEQFF
>TRBV6-2/TRBV6-3|TRBJ1-2|.|.
TGTGCCAGCAGTTACTCCTCTAACTATGGCTACACCTTC
CASSYSSNYGYTF
>TRBV27|TRBJ2-1|TRBD2|.
TGTGCCAGCAGTTTATCCAAGGGCGGGGGTCCATACAATGAGCAGTTCTTC
CASSLSKGGGPYNEQFF
>TRBV29-1|TRBJ2-2|TRBD1|few
TGCAGCGGACGACAGGGCCCCGGGGAGCTGTTTTTT
CSGRQGPGELFF
>TRBV20-1|TRBJ2-3|TRBD1|many
TGCAGTGCTATAGACAGGGGTCCTTCGGATACGCAGTATTTT
CSAIDRGPSDTQYF
>TRBV12-3/TRBV12-4|TRBJ2-7|.|few
TGTGCCAGCCGGGCCTCACATACCTACGAGCAGTACTTC
CASRASHTYEQYF
>TRBV28|TRBJ1-2|.|many
TGTGCCAGCAGTTTCCAGCCAACCCCCGTCTCTCATGGCTACACCTTC
CASSFQPTPVSHGYTF
>TRBV19|TRBJ1-5|TRBD1|.
TGTGCCAGTACTAGGAAGACAGGGGGCTCTAATCAGCCCCAGCATTTT
CASTRKTGGSNQPQHF
>TRBV20-1|TRBJ2-7|TRBD1|many
TGCAGTGCTAGAGAAGGACAGGGGTCCCCCTACGAGCAGTACTTC
CSAREGQGSPYEQYF
>TRBV6-6|TRBJ1-6|.|many
TGTGCCAGCAGTTACGGGGGGAACAAGAATTCACCCCTCCACTTT
CASSYGGNKNSPLHF
>TRBV4-1|TRBJ1-2|TRBD1|.
TGCGCCAGCAGCCAAAGCGGTCGCAGGGGGTTAGGCTACACCTTC
CASSQSGRRGLGYTF
>TRBV3-1|TRBJ2-7|.|many
TGTGCCAGCAGCGGTAACAGGGAAGGCGAGCAGTACTTC
CASSGNREGEQYF
>TRBV7-9|TRBJ2-7|TRBD1|many
TGTGCCAGCAGCTTCAATCCAGGACAGGGCTACGAGCAGTACTTC
CASSFNPGQGYEQYF
>TRBV19|TRBJ1-1|.|.
TGTGCCAGTATATCCTCAATGGGGCCCCCTGAAGCTTTCTTT
CASISSMGPPEAFF
>TRBV28|TRBJ2-7|.|many
TGTGCCAGCAGTTTATCCCTCACAGGGTACTACGAGCAGTACTTC
CASSLSLTGYYEQYF
>TRBV6-2/TRBV6-3|TRBJ2-1|TRBD1|.
TGTGCCAGCAGTTTGGGACAGTCCAGGGAGCAGTTCTTC
CASSLGQSREQFF
>TRBV4-1|TRBJ2-1|TRBD2|.
TGCGCCAGCAGCCAAGAACTAGCGGGAATAATCTATGAGCAGTTCTTC
CASSQELAGIIYEQFF
>TRBV9|TRBJ2-2|.|.
TGTGCCAGCAACCCTCGGGCAGGGGTAAACACCGGGGAGCTGTTTTTT
CASNPRAGVNTGELFF
>TRBV2|TRBJ1-1|.|many
TGTGCCAGCAGTGTCATTCGGGGAGGGGACACTGAAGCTTTCTTT
CASSVIRGGDTEAFF
>TRBV2|TRBJ2-3|TRBD2|many
TGTGCCAGCAGACGGCGGGAGACAGATACGCAGTATTTT
CASRRRETDTQYF
>TRBV7-9|TRBJ2-5|.|.
TGTGCCAGCAGCTTAGAGGACGGCTACAGATACTTC
CASSLEDGYRYF
>TRBV29-1|TRBJ2-7|.|.
TGCAGCGTTGAACGGGGAGACGAGCAGTACTTC
CSVERGDEQYF
>TRBV27|TRBJ2-7|.|many
TGTGCCAGCAGTTTAGACGGGGCTTACTACGAGCAGTACTTC
CASSLDGAYYEQYF
>TRBV11-3|TRBJ2-1|.|many
TGTGCCAGCAGCTTGTTGGGGGGCCATGACAATGAGCAGTTCTTC
CASSLLGGHDNEQFF
>TRBV6-9|TRBJ1-1|.|few
TGTGCCAGCAGTTTTCGCTTAGATGTCACTGAAGCTTTCTTT
CASSFRLDVTEAFF
>TRBV3-1|TRBJ2-7|.|many
TGTGCCAGCAGCCAAGAGTGGACAGAGCAGTACTTC
CASSQEWTEQYF